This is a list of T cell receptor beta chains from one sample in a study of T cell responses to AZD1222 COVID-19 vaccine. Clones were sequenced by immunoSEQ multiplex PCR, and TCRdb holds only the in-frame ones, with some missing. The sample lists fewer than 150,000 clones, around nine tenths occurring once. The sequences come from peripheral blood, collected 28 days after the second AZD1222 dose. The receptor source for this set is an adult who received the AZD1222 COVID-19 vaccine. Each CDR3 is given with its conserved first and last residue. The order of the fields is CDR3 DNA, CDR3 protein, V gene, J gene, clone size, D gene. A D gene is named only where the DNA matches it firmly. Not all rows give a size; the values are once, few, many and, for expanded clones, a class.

CDR3 DNA: TGTGCCAGCAGTTCCCAGACTCAACCACAGGGGGCTGAGAAAGCTTTCTTT
CDR3 protein: CASSSQTQPQGAEKAFF
V gene: TRBV28
J gene: TRBJ1-1
clone size: few
D gene: TRBD1

CDR3 DNA: TGTGCCAGCAGTTACGGACTAGCGGCCTACGAGCAGTACTTC
CDR3 protein: CASSYGLAAYEQYF
V gene: TRBV6-6
J gene: TRBJ2-7
clone size: -
D gene: TRBD2

CDR3 DNA: TGTGCCAGCAGTCCGGGCCCTCTCTCTGGGGCCAACGTCCTGACTTTC
CDR3 protein: CASSPGPLSGANVLTF
V gene: TRBV11-3
J gene: TRBJ2-6
clone size: -
D gene: -

CDR3 DNA: TGTGCCAGCAGTTTAAGATTAGGGGGGGCCTACGAGCAGTACTTC
CDR3 protein: CASSLRLGGAYEQYF
V gene: TRBV28
J gene: TRBJ2-7
clone size: -
D gene: -

CDR3 DNA: TGTGCCAGTAGTAAACAGAGCAGCAATCAGCCCCAGCATTTT
CDR3 protein: CASSKQSSNQPQHF
V gene: TRBV19
J gene: TRBJ1-5
clone size: -
D gene: -

CDR3 DNA: TGTGCCAGTAAGCGTGGGGGTGCTGACTATGGCTACACCTTC
CDR3 protein: CASKRGGADYGYTF
V gene: TRBV19
J gene: TRBJ1-2
clone size: -
D gene: -

CDR3 DNA: TGTGCCAGGGAGGGGGGGGCCTATGGCTACACCTTC
CDR3 protein: CAREGGAYGYTF
V gene: TRBV2
J gene: TRBJ1-2
clone size: -
D gene: -

CDR3 DNA: TGTGCCAGTACCAATGGGGGACAGGGGCCTGCAGATACGCAGTATTTT
CDR3 protein: CASTNGGQGPADTQYF
V gene: TRBV19
J gene: TRBJ2-3
clone size: -
D gene: TRBD1

CDR3 DNA: TGTGCCAGCAGTTACTATGGGGAGGGCCCTGGCTACACCTTC
CDR3 protein: CASSYYGEGPGYTF
V gene: TRBV6-5
J gene: TRBJ1-2
clone size: -
D gene: -

CDR3 DNA: TGTGCCAGTAGTTACGGACTAGCGCGCACAGATACGCAGTATTTT
CDR3 protein: CASSYGLARTDTQYF
V gene: TRBV19
J gene: TRBJ2-3
clone size: -
D gene: TRBD2

CDR3 DNA: TGTGCCAGCGGATTCGGGAATCCGGCTGAAGCTTTCTTT
CDR3 protein: CASGFGNPAEAFF
V gene: TRBV28
J gene: TRBJ1-1
clone size: -
D gene: -

CDR3 DNA: TGTGCCAGCAGCCCCTGGACAGCGAACACTGAAGCTTTCTTT
CDR3 protein: CASSPWTANTEAFF
V gene: TRBV14
J gene: TRBJ1-1
clone size: once
D gene: -

CDR3 DNA: TGCGCCAGCAGCATTAACAGCGGGGGGCGGGGTGAGCAGTTCTTC
CDR3 protein: CASSINSGGRGEQFF
V gene: TRBV5-1
J gene: TRBJ2-1
clone size: -
D gene: TRBD2

CDR3 DNA: TGTGCCAGCAGTTTTGTAGTGGGGCTTGGAAACACCATATATTTT
CDR3 protein: CASSFVVGLGNTIYF
V gene: TRBV28
J gene: TRBJ1-3
clone size: -
D gene: -

CDR3 DNA: TGTGCCAGCAGATATGGGGCGTCAGGAGAGCAGTTCTTC
CDR3 protein: CASRYGASGEQFF
V gene: TRBV2
J gene: TRBJ2-1
clone size: -
D gene: -

CDR3 DNA: TGTGCCAGCAGTTCCCGCGAGTGGTTGCGGGGACATTCACCCCTCCACTTT
CDR3 protein: CASSSREWLRGHSPLHF
V gene: TRBV6-2/TRBV6-3
J gene: TRBJ1-6
clone size: -
D gene: -

CDR3 DNA: TGTGCCAGCAGCTTAGCGGGGGCGCGGGGCTACACCTTC
CDR3 protein: CASSLAGARGYTF
V gene: TRBV7-2
J gene: TRBJ1-2
clone size: -
D gene: -

CDR3 DNA: TGTGCCACCAGCGTAAAGGCGGGGGCTAATGAAAAACTGTTTTTT
CDR3 protein: CATSVKAGANEKLFF
V gene: TRBV15
J gene: TRBJ1-4
clone size: -
D gene: -

CDR3 DNA: TGTGCCTGGAGTGTGATAGCGGTTTCCTACGAGCAGTACTTC
CDR3 protein: CAWSVIAVSYEQYF
V gene: TRBV30
J gene: TRBJ2-7
clone size: -
D gene: -

CDR3 DNA: TGTGCCAGCAGTTTAGCGGAAGCCTCCTACAATGAGCAGTTCTTC
CDR3 protein: CASSLAEASYNEQFF
V gene: TRBV27
J gene: TRBJ2-1
clone size: -
D gene: -

CDR3 DNA: TGTGCCAGTAGTTCCCGGAAAGGATCCGAGACCCAGTACTTC
CDR3 protein: CASSSRKGSETQYF
V gene: TRBV19
J gene: TRBJ2-5
clone size: -
D gene: -

CDR3 DNA: TGTGCCAGCAGCTCCACCCAGCAGGGTGGTCAGCCCCAGCATTTT
CDR3 protein: CASSSTQQGGQPQHF
V gene: TRBV7-2
J gene: TRBJ1-5
clone size: -
D gene: -

CDR3 DNA: TGTGCCACCAGTGCAAGAGGGGCTGACACCGGGGAGCTGTTTTTT
CDR3 protein: CATSARGADTGELFF
V gene: TRBV24-1
J gene: TRBJ2-2
clone size: many
D gene: -

CDR3 DNA: TGTGCCAGCTCACCCCAGTGGAACACTGAAGCTTTCTTT
CDR3 protein: CASSPQWNTEAFF
V gene: TRBV18
J gene: TRBJ1-1
clone size: -
D gene: -

CDR3 DNA: TGTGCCAGCAGCCCAAGGTTCTACGAGCAGTACTTC
CDR3 protein: CASSPRFYEQYF
V gene: TRBV7-2
J gene: TRBJ2-7
clone size: -
D gene: -

CDR3 DNA: TGTGCCAGCAGCCCCCAGCGGGGGGGGAGCACAGATACGCAGTATTTT
CDR3 protein: CASSPQRGGSTDTQYF
V gene: TRBV11-2
J gene: TRBJ2-3
clone size: -
D gene: TRBD2

CDR3 DNA: TGTGCCAGTAATTCCCTAGTTACCGGGGAGCTGTTTTTT
CDR3 protein: CASNSLVTGELFF
V gene: TRBV19
J gene: TRBJ2-2
clone size: -
D gene: -

CDR3 DNA: TGTGCCAGCACCGAGCTGGGCGGGGGCCTTACCAAAAACATTCAGTACTTC
CDR3 protein: CASTELGGGLTKNIQYF
V gene: TRBV5-6
J gene: TRBJ2-4
clone size: once
D gene: -

CDR3 DNA: TGTGCCAGTACGCCCACAGGGGGACCCCTGAACACTGAAGCTTTCTTT
CDR3 protein: CASTPTGGPLNTEAFF
V gene: TRBV19
J gene: TRBJ1-1
clone size: once
D gene: TRBD1

CDR3 DNA: TGTGCCAGCGCCCGGACTAGCGGGGGAGGTGAGCAGTTCTTC
CDR3 protein: CASARTSGGGEQFF
V gene: TRBV5-4
J gene: TRBJ2-1
clone size: -
D gene: TRBD2

CDR3 DNA: TGTGCCAGCAGCGTAGTGACTAGCAGTAATACCGGGGAGCTGTTTTTT
CDR3 protein: CASSVVTSSNTGELFF
V gene: TRBV9
J gene: TRBJ2-2
clone size: -
D gene: TRBD2

CDR3 DNA: TGTGCCATCAGCCTAGAGGGAAGGGATAATTCACCCCTCCACTTT
CDR3 protein: CAISLEGRDNSPLHF
V gene: TRBV10-3
J gene: TRBJ1-6
clone size: -
D gene: -

CDR3 DNA: TGTGCCAGCAGTTACTCGAGAAGCGGGGGGGCCACAGATACGCAGTATTTT
CDR3 protein: CASSYSRSGGATDTQYF
V gene: TRBV6-2/TRBV6-3
J gene: TRBJ2-3
clone size: once
D gene: TRBD2

CDR3 DNA: TGTGCCAGCAGCCAAGATAGGGACTCCCCCACAGATACGCAGTATTTT
CDR3 protein: CASSQDRDSPTDTQYF
V gene: TRBV3-1/TRBV3-2
J gene: TRBJ2-3
clone size: -
D gene: -

CDR3 DNA: TGCGCCAGCAGCCAACCGACCAGCGGGACTTATACGCAGTATTTT
CDR3 protein: CASSQPTSGTYTQYF
V gene: TRBV4-1
J gene: TRBJ2-3
clone size: once
D gene: TRBD2

CDR3 DNA: TGTGCCAGCAGTTTGACAGTTTTGGGGGAGAACACTGAAGCTTTCTTT
CDR3 protein: CASSLTVLGENTEAFF
V gene: TRBV27
J gene: TRBJ1-1
clone size: once
D gene: -

CDR3 DNA: TGTGCCAGCAGGGCTAGCGGGAGGAAGGTCACAGATACGCAGTATTTT
CDR3 protein: CASRASGRKVTDTQYF
V gene: TRBV28
J gene: TRBJ2-3
clone size: -
D gene: TRBD2

CDR3 DNA: TGTGCCAGCAGCCCCAAGACAGGGGTGAATGAAAAACTGTTTTTT
CDR3 protein: CASSPKTGVNEKLFF
V gene: TRBV7-2
J gene: TRBJ1-4
clone size: -
D gene: TRBD1

CDR3 DNA: TGTGCCAGCAGCTTAGAGAGGTCCGGCGAGCAGTACTTC
CDR3 protein: CASSLERSGEQYF
V gene: TRBV11-2
J gene: TRBJ2-7
clone size: once
D gene: -

CDR3 DNA: TGTGCCAGCAGTGGAGGATGGGTGAAAGATACGCAGTATTTT
CDR3 protein: CASSGGWVKDTQYF
V gene: TRBV27
J gene: TRBJ2-3
clone size: -
D gene: -

CDR3 DNA: TGCGCCAGCAGCCATGCCCAGGACGCGGGGGGTTCCTACGAGCAGTACTTC
CDR3 protein: CASSHAQDAGGSYEQYF
V gene: TRBV4-3
J gene: TRBJ2-7
clone size: -
D gene: TRBD2

CDR3 DNA: TGTGCCAGCAGTAGGGGACAGGGCTATGGCTACACCTTC
CDR3 protein: CASSRGQGYGYTF
V gene: TRBV2
J gene: TRBJ1-2
clone size: -
D gene: TRBD1

CDR3 DNA: TGTGCCAGCTCGACAGGGACTAACTATGGCTACACCTTC
CDR3 protein: CASSTGTNYGYTF
V gene: TRBV3-1/TRBV3-2
J gene: TRBJ1-2
clone size: -
D gene: TRBD1

CDR3 DNA: TGTGCCAGCAGCCCCCTCCCGTCCGGGGGAGATGGCTACACCTTC
CDR3 protein: CASSPLPSGGDGYTF
V gene: TRBV11-2
J gene: TRBJ1-2
clone size: -
D gene: -

CDR3 DNA: TGTGCCAGCCTCGGGGACGGGGCTAGCAATCAGCCCCAGCATTTT
CDR3 protein: CASLGDGASNQPQHF
V gene: TRBV21-1
J gene: TRBJ1-5
clone size: -
D gene: -

CDR3 DNA: TGTGCCTCCGGGGGAGGGACACAGGCGGCTAATGAAAAACTGTTTTTT
CDR3 protein: CASGGGTQAANEKLFF
V gene: TRBV10-3
J gene: TRBJ1-4
clone size: -
D gene: -